The 23 T cell receptor beta chains in this list originate from one sample, sequenced in a study of shared clonotypes between healthy human individuals. Using immunoSEQ multiplex PCR, the repertoire was profiled, and TCRdb retains in-frame clones only, with some absent. The sample holds some 500,000 clones; more than 95% are singletons and the top ten take about 0.06%. The specimen sequenced was naive CD4+ T cells sorted from blood. The subset here: CD45RA+ positively selected. All receptors come from a woman in her 30s in good health.

The genes are TRBV10-3 and TRBJ2-7; D is ambiguous. The length of the CDR3 is 12 residues. The germline V and J ends were trimmed by 0 bases and 7 bases, with 7 bases remaining between them. CDR1 is ENHRY, CDR2 SYGVKD, per germline. In DNA form, the CDR3 reads TGTGCCATCAGTGAGTCGATTGGGGAGCAGTACTTC. Translation gives CAISESIGEQYF.

The chain couples TRBV28 to TRBJ2-1, with TRBD2 identical over 12 bases. The ends lost 6 bases at V and 7 bases at J; junction bases unmatched: 10. Germline CDR1 and CDR2: MDHEN and SYDVKM. CDR3 length equals 16 residues. CDR3 DNA sequence: TGTGCCAGCAGGGCTAGCGGGAGGGCAAATAAGAATGAGCAGTTCTTC. It specifies CASRASGRANKNEQFF. The full variable domain, in which reference TRBV28 and TRBJ2-1 provide the parts outside the CDR3, is DVKVTQSSRYLVKRTGEKVFLECVQDMDHENMFWYRQDPGLGLRLIYFSYDVKMKEKGDIPEGYSVSREKKERFSLILESASTNQTSMYLCASRASGRANKNEQFFGPGTRLTVL.

J is TRBJ2-3 and V is TRBV28; 11 bases are a match to TRBD2. V gave up 3 bases and J gave up 6 bases; unmatched junction bases: 8. Germline-derived CDR1 and CDR2 are MDHEN and SYDVKM. The CDR3 contains 16 residues. CDR3 bases: TGTGCCAGCAGTTTGGACCCACTAGCGGGAGCGGATACGCAGTATTTT. Translated: CASSLDPLAGADTQYF.

The chain combines TRBV6-1 with TRBJ1-2; D uncertain. V lost 3 bases and J 5 bases, leaving 16 bases between the germline ends. The CDR3 is 15 residues long. In germline, CDR1 is MNHNS, CDR2 SASEGT. CDR3 region: CASSELYTSLYGYTF. In DNA form, the CDR3 reads TGTGCCAGCAGTGAGTTGTACACTTCCTTGTATGGCTACACCTTC.

The chain has TRBV10-1 and TRBJ2-2; a weak D match, TRBD2 (5 bases). CDR3 length: 14 amino acids. Trimming removed 3 bases at V and 4 bases at J, with 9 bases between. CDR1 is WNHNN, CDR2 SYGVQD, per germline (reference sequence). The CDR3 DNA reads TGCGCCAGCAGTGACCCGGGGATCACCGGGGAGCTGTTTTTT. Translated: CASSDPGITGELFF.

The chain combines TRBV28 with TRBJ1-1; TRBD1 might be the D (6 bases). Trimming removed 5 bases from V and 1 base from J, with 11 bases in between. The CDR3 spans 14 residues. The germline V gene has CDR1 MDHEN and CDR2 SYDVKM. CDR3 protein: CASSHGGQNTEAFF. CDR3 DNA: TGTGCCAGCAGTCACGGGGGCCAGAACACTGAAGCTTTCTTT.

The chain recombines TRBV28 with TRBJ2-4; 7 nucleotides line up with TRBD1. Germline V gene sequence: CDR1 MDHEN, CDR2 SYDVKM. The CDR3 loop spans 16 amino acids. V gave up 1 base and J gave up 3 bases; unmatched junction bases: 6. The CDR3: CASSLSGTAVKNIQYF. Here the CDR3 DNA reads TGTGCCAGCAGTTTATCCGGGACAGCGGTCAAAAACATTCAGTACTTC. The entire variable domain, with the rest obtained from reference TRBV28 and TRBJ2-4, is as follows: DVKVTQSSRYLVKRTGEKVFLECVQDMDHENMFWYRQDPGLGLRLIYFSYDVKMKEKGDIPEGYSVSREKKERFSLILESASTNQTSMYLCASSLSGTAVKNIQYFGAGTRLSVL.

This chain connects TRBV7-9 to TRBJ2-3; TRBD2 might be the D (5 bases). This CDR3 spans 14 amino acids. Trimming took 6 bases from V and 4 from J, leaving 14 bases between them. CDR1 SEHNR and CDR2 FQNEAQ come from the germline V gene (reference sequence). DNA for the CDR3: TGTGCCAGCAGACCGGGGTTTTCGGCAGATACGCAGTATTTT. It is translated as CASRPGFSADTQYF. Full variable domain (missing parts from reference TRBV7-9 and TRBJ2-3): DTGVSQNPRHKITKRGQNVTFRCDPISEHNRLYWYRQTLGQGPEFLTYFQNEAQLEKSRLLSDRFSAERPKGSFSTLEIQRTEQGDSAMYLCASRPGFSADTQYFGPGTRLTVL.

The gene calls are TRBV19 and TRBJ2-2; 8 bases agree with TRBD1. This CDR3 comprises 16 residues. Germline assignment: CDR1 LNHDA and CDR2 SQIVND (reference sequence). Trimming cost V 7 bases and J 7 bases; bases outside gene matches: 14. The CDR3 DNA reads TGTGCCAGTACCCTCATGCCAGGGGGCGCCGTCGGGGAGCTGTTTTTT. It specifies CASTLMPGGAVGELFF.

This clone was counted once. The V and J genes are TRBV6-1 and TRBJ2-2; D unresolved. The CDR3 is made up of 14 amino acids. Trimming left V 1 base short and J 5 bases short, with 8 bases between. Germline lookup yields CDR1 MNHNS and CDR2 SASEGT. The CDR3 sequence: CASSEVWSTGELFF. In DNA form, the CDR3 reads TGTGCCAGCAGTGAAGTCTGGTCGACCGGGGAGCTGTTTTTT.

This chain connects TRBV5-1 to TRBJ1-3; D not resolved. This CDR3 comprises 15 residues. Looked up from germline, CDR1 is SGHRS and CDR2 is YFSETQ. The V end was cut by 0 bases, the J end by 0 bases, with 7 bases between. CDR3 sequence reads: CASSLGPDSGNTIYF. The CDR3 bases are TGCGCCAGCAGCTTGGGGCCGGACTCTGGAAACACCATATATTTT.

This chain uses TRBV6-5 with TRBJ2-1; D may be TRBD2 (6 bases). Germline V gene data show CDR1 as MNHEY and CDR2 as SVGAGI. Between the trimmed V and J ends, which lost 7 bases and 9 bases, there was a span of 22 bases. CDR3 length: 15 amino acids. CDR3 residues: CASTPVGGGETEQFF. The CDR3, as DNA: TGTGCCAGCACCCCGGTGGGAGGCGGAGAAACTGAGCAGTTCTTC.

V and J are TRBV28 and TRBJ1-5; 10 bases fit TRBD1. The CDR3 consists of 14 residues. CDR1 and CDR2 (germline): MDHEN, SYDVKM. With 8 bases clipped from V and 9 bases from J, the junction kept 10 bases outside the gene matches. CDR3 sequence: CASGGQGRSLPQHF. The DNA of the CDR3 is TGTGCCAGCGGGGGACAGGGGCGATCGTTGCCCCAGCATTTT.

This chain connects TRBV15 to TRBJ2-4; TRBD2 matches 7 bases. V lost 0 bases, J lost 4 bases, and 12 bases stayed unmatched. This CDR3 spans 18 amino acids. Germline values: CDR1 LNHNV, CDR2 YYDKDF (reference sequence). The CDR3 bases are TGTGCCACCAGCAGAGATCGCGGAAGCGGGGATGCTAAAAACATTCAGTACTTC. This encodes CATSRDRGSGDAKNIQYF.

Turning to this clone: At the DNA level, this CDR3 is encoded by other sequences in the same sample as well. Written as DNA, the CDR3 is TGTGCCAGCAGCCCTCCAGAGAACACTGAAGCTTTCTTT. Translating it yields CASSPPENTEAFF. The chain recombines TRBV28 with TRBJ1-1; D is ambiguous. This CDR3 has 13 amino acids. Germline V gene lookup returns CDR1 MDHEN and CDR2 SYDVKM. The V gene lost 6 bases and the J gene lost 1 base, with 9 bases spanning the gap.

The V and J genes are TRBV5-6 and TRBJ2-5; tentatively, D is TRBD2 (6 bases). Germline V lookup: CDR1 SGHDT, CDR2 YYEEEE. The V end was cut by 3 bases, the J end by 11 bases, with 23 bases between. The CDR3 contains 15 residues. This chain's CDR3 is CASSYKTGVNGEQYF. DNA of the CDR3: TGTGCCAGCAGCTATAAGACGGGGGTTAACGGGGAGCAGTACTTC.

The J gene is TRBJ2-7, the V gene TRBV19; D tentatively reads TRBD1 or TRBD2 (5 bases each). V lost 6 bases, J lost 1 base, and 16 bases lay in between. This CDR3 has 15 amino acids. Per germline, CDR1 LNHDA and CDR2 SQIVND (reference sequence). The CDR3: CASSPRSGTSYEQYF. Here the CDR3 DNA reads TGTGCCAGTAGCCCCAGGTCAGGGACGTCCTACGAGCAGTACTTC.

The rearrangement joins TRBV7-6 to TRBJ1-3, with D perhaps matching TRBD1 (6 bases). This CDR3 contains 15 residues. Germline CDR1 SGHVS, CDR2 FNYEAQ. The V end was cut by 5 bases, the J end by 5 bases, with 16 bases between. The chain's CDR3 is CASSRGGANRNTIYF. CDR3 DNA: TGTGCCAGCAGCCGTGGGGGGGCAAATAGAAACACCATATATTTT.

This chain joins TRBV6-5 and TRBJ2-1; D not resolved. V gave up 3 bases and J gave up 7 bases, with 13 bases separating them. The CDR3 runs 14 residues. From germline, CDR1 is MNHEY and CDR2 SVGAGI. CDR3 in amino acids: CASSYGILRNEQFF. Here the CDR3 DNA reads TGTGCCAGCAGTTATGGGATCCTAAGAAATGAGCAGTTCTTC.

The chain links TRBV19 to TRBJ2-1; a weak D match, TRBD2 (6 bases). The CDR3 spans 15 residues. The V gene's germline CDR1 is LNHDA and CDR2 SQIVND (reference sequence). Trimming took 5 bases from V and 10 from J, leaving 21 bases between them. The DNA for the CDR3 is TGTGCCAGTAGTTTAGGTAGCGGACCCGGGTGGGAGCAGTTCTTC. Protein product: CASSLGSGPGWEQFF.

The genes are TRBV18 and TRBJ2-3; tentatively, D is TRBD2 (6 bases). The CDR3 sequence is 16 residues long. The V gene's germline CDR1 is KGHSH and CDR2 LQKENI. Trimming removed 3 bases at V and 0 bases at J, with 13 bases between. This CDR3 reads CASSPIQAGSTDTQYF. CDR3 bases: TGTGCCAGCTCACCCATTCAAGCGGGTAGCACAGATACGCAGTATTTT.

V is TRBV28 and J is TRBJ2-5; D perhaps matches TRBD2 (6 bases). This CDR3 is 13 amino acids long. V was cut by 3 bases and J by 4 bases, with 9 bases left in between. Germline loops: CDR1 MDHEN, CDR2 SYDVKM. The CDR3 spells CASSFGGVETQYF. As DNA, the CDR3 is TGTGCCAGCAGTTTTGGCGGGGTAGAGACCCAGTACTTC.

This clone is a singleton in its sample. The V and J genes are TRBV6-5 and TRBJ1-2; a possible D gene is TRBD1 (6 bases). The CDR3 has 15 amino acids. Germline V gives CDR1 MNHEY, CDR2 SVGAGI. The V gene lost 6 bases and the J gene lost 4 bases, with 18 bases spanning the gap. The CDR3 is CASRPQGWESYGYTF. CDR3 DNA sequence: TGTGCCAGCAGACCACAGGGATGGGAATCCTATGGCTACACCTTC.